This TCR beta chain came from a study of T cell responses to AZD1222 COVID-19 vaccine. Profiled with immunoSEQ multiplex PCR; TCRdb holds only in-frame clones, not every one. The profile shows about 89,000 clones, 75% to 95% of them singletons. Whole-study findings and limits: White British donors predominated, females outnumbered males, and clonal diversity was possibly underestimated. Seropositive status at baseline applied to only a handful of AZD1222 recipients. Epitopes outside B.1.351 and B.1.1.7 mutated regions reportedly drew nearly half of spike TCRs.

The CDR3 runs to 13 residues. CDR1 and CDR2 (germline): GTSNPN, SVGIG (reference sequence). The trim removed 2 bases at V and 8 bases at J, leaving 4 bases unmatched. Some second doses came at about 4 weeks and others at about 12 weeks; these were pooled. About this clone: Its antigen is not identified.

This rearrangement joins TRBV30 to TRBJ1-4, with TRBD1 matching 8 bases. Sample: peripheral blood, taken 28 days after the second AZD1222 dose. The origin of this receptor is an adult who received the AZD1222 COVID-19 vaccine. CDR3: CAWSPHRGEKLFF. The CDR3, as DNA: TGTGCCTGGAGTCCCCACAGGGGGGAAAAACTGTTTTTT.